Listed here are 29 T cell receptor beta chains from one sample, sequenced in a study of response to subunit inactivated influenza vaccine. TCRdb reanalysed the RT-PCR reads using MiXCR and keeps one entry per CDR3 protein. The sample holds about 650,000 distinct CDR3 sequences; approximately 14% are singletons and the top ten take roughly 11%. The sequenced sample was PBMCs from blood, obtained roughly 13 days after vaccination. These receptor sequences come from a man aged 50 or older who received an inactivated influenza vaccine.

The chain couples TRBV5-1 to TRBJ2-3; a possible D gene is TRBD2 (6 bases). Deletions cut 0 bases from V and 5 bases from J, with 16 bases between. CDR3 length equals 16 residues. Germline V lookup: CDR1 SGHRS, CDR2 YFSETQ. The CDR3 bases are TGCGCCAGCAGCTTGGGAGCGGACTACACTGGAGATACGCAGTATTTT. Protein: CASSLGADYTGDTQYF.

This clonotype was observed a few times. The chain employs TRBV6-6 and TRBJ2-7; D is undetermined. Per the germline V gene, CDR1 is MNHNY and CDR2 is SVGAGI (reference sequence). This CDR3 has 13 residues. The ends were cut back, 2 bases at V and 0 bases at J, with 5 bases in the middle. This chain's CDR3 is CASSYQSSYEQYF. DNA for the CDR3: TGTGCCAGCAGTTACCAGAGCTCCTACGAGCAGTACTTC.

This clonotype was counted at least ten times. The J gene is TRBJ2-1, the V gene TRBV25-1, with 7 bases matching TRBD2. The CDR3 covers 13 residues. The junction had 8 bases not matched to a gene; V was cut back by 8 bases and J by 7 bases. Germline loops: CDR1 MGHDK, CDR2 SYGVNS. The CDR3, as DNA: TGTGCCAGCGGGAGGGGAATGGGGAATGAGCAGTTCTTC. It is translated as CASGRGMGNEQFF.

This clonotype has more than one count but fewer than ten. This chain uses TRBV6-1 with TRBJ2-3; D tentatively reads TRBD1 or TRBD2 (6 bases each). The germline CDR1 and CDR2 sequences are MNHNS and SASEGT. The CDR3 is 13 amino acids. Trimming removed 11 bases from V and 6 bases from J, with 18 bases in between. CDR3 sequence (DNA): TGTGCCGCGTCCGGGGGCCCACGGGATACGCAGTATTTT. It encodes CAASGGPRDTQYF.

This clonotype was counted between two and nine times. This rearrangement joins TRBV7-9 to TRBJ2-5; 10 bases are shared with TRBD1. The V gene's germline CDR1 is SEHNR and CDR2 FQNEAQ (reference sequence). This CDR3 has 15 residues. The J segment lost 5 bases and the V segment lost 4 bases, leaving 7 bases of the junction unmatched. The CDR3 nucleotides are TGTGCCAGCAGCTCCCGACAGGGGGCATGGGAGACCCAGTACTTC. Translated: CASSSRQGAWETQYF.

The J gene is TRBJ2-7, the V gene TRBV6-5, with D maybe TRBD1 (5 bases). The CDR3 runs 16 residues. Trimming took off 0 bases at V and 5 bases at J, with 17 bases between the two ends. Looked up from germline, CDR1 is MNHEY and CDR2 is SVGAGI. This chain's CDR3 is CASSYSAIPRADEQYF. The CDR3 coding sequence is TGTGCCAGCAGTTACTCGGCTATTCCCAGGGCGGACGAGCAGTACTTC.

This clonotype was detected a few times. This chain connects TRBV12-3 or TRBV12-4 to TRBJ2-1; D gene uncertain. Deletions cut 6 bases from V and 0 bases from J, with 12 bases between. This CDR3 is built from 15 residues. CDR3 DNA sequence: TGTGCCAGCAGGTCAAGCCTGAGCTCCTACAATGAGCAGTTCTTC. This encodes CASRSSLSSYNEQFF.

This clonotype was found a few times. This chain connects TRBV7-9 to TRBJ2-3; 8 nucleotides match TRBD2. CDR1 is SEHNR, CDR2 FQNEAQ, per germline (reference sequence). Trimming took 5 bases from V and 0 from J; bases not matched to a gene: 4. The CDR3 contains 15 residues. The CDR3 region is CASSGGLGSTDTQYF. The CDR3 nucleotides are TGTGCCAGCAGCGGGGGACTAGGAAGCACAGATACGCAGTATTTT.

This sequence joins TRBV12-3 or TRBV12-4 and TRBJ2-4; TRBD1 is a possible D gene (7 bases). The CDR3 has 12 amino acids. V dropped 5 bases and J dropped 15 bases, with 17 bases sitting between them. CDR3 DNA sequence: TGTGCCAGCAGTCTTCCAGGGGGGCAGTCGTACTTC. Amino acids: CASSLPGGQSYF.

The rearrangement joins TRBV12-3 or TRBV12-4 to TRBJ2-7; TRBD1 might be the D (7 bases). The CDR3 totals 14 residues. V was cut by 4 bases and J by 5 bases, with 15 bases left in between. The CDR3 reads CASSSRGAPDEQYF. In nucleotides, the CDR3 is TGTGCCAGCAGTTCCAGGGGGGCGCCGGACGAGCAGTACTTC.

A few counts support this clonotype. The V call is TRBV7-6, the J call TRBJ2-3; 11 positions match TRBD2. CDR3 length: 16 residues. CDR1 is SGHVS and CDR2 is FNYEAQ in the germline V gene. V shed 4 bases and J 7 bases; nucleotides not matched to a gene: 10. CDR3 sequence: CASSSLTSGVRYTQYF. CDR3 in DNA: TGTGCCAGCAGCTCTTTGACTAGCGGGGTGCGATATACGCAGTATTTT.

The V gene is TRBV12-3 or TRBV12-4, the J gene TRBJ2-1; 10 nucleotides agree with TRBD1. Trimming took 2 bases from V and 5 from J; bases not matched to a gene: 3. This CDR3 has 15 amino acids. CDR3 bases: TGTGCCAGCAGTTTACTGGGACAGGGGAACAATGAGCAGTTCTTC. Protein product: CASSLLGQGNNEQFF.

The genes are TRBV4-3 and TRBJ2-1; D remains ambiguous. CDR1 and CDR2 from the germline V gene are LGHNA and YSLEER. Trimming removed 4 bases from V and 1 base from J, with 11 bases in between. The CDR3 is made up of 15 amino acids. CDR3 DNA sequence: TGCGCCAGCAGCCCAGGATTCGGGTCCTACAATGAGCAGTTCTTC. This translates into CASSPGFGSYNEQFF.

The chain recombines TRBV20-1 with TRBJ1-5, with TRBD1 as a possible D gene (6 bases). There are 15 residues in the CDR3. V lost 6 bases, J lost 2 bases, and 17 bases lay in between. Germline loops: CDR1 DFQATT, CDR2 SNEGSKA (reference sequence). The CDR3 DNA is TGCAGTGCCCACGAACAGGGACGGGGCAATCAGCCCCAGCATTTT. It codes for CSAHEQGRGNQPQHF.

The table lists this clonotype with a few counts. V gene TRBV20-1 combines with J gene TRBJ2-7; 9 positions agree with TRBD2. Germline CDR1 reads DFQATT; CDR2 reads SNEGSKA (reference sequence). The CDR3 contains 15 residues. V lost 3 bases and J lost 3; bases outside the gene matches: 9. For the CDR3, the DNA is TGCAGTGCTAGGCCCCTAGCGGGAAAGGACTACGAGCAGTACTTC. It translates to CSARPLAGKDYEQYF.

This clonotype was detected many times. One end of the junction is discordant with germline, which a read error may explain. The V and J genes are TRBV5-1 and TRBJ2-7, with unresolved D. The CDR3 sequence is 11 residues long. Germline lookup yields CDR1 SGHRS and CDR2 YFSETQ. CDR3 in amino acids: CASSASYEQYF. Here the CDR3 DNA reads TGTGCCAGCAGCGCCTCCTACGAGCAGTACTTC.

The V and J genes are TRBV20-1 and TRBJ2-7; D is unresolved. The length of the CDR3 is 11 residues. The germline V gene encodes CDR1 DFQATT and CDR2 SNEGSKA (reference sequence). V lost 3 bases, J lost 6 bases, and 9 bases lay in between. The CDR3 loop reads CSASPRSEQYF. For the CDR3, the DNA is TGCAGTGCTAGCCCCCGTAGCGAGCAGTACTTC.

The V call is TRBV10-3, the J call TRBJ2-3, with 9 nucleotides matching TRBD2. Trimming cost V 6 bases and J 4 bases; bases outside gene matches: 11. Germline CDR1 and CDR2: ENHRY and SYGVKD. The CDR3 sequence is 16 residues long. This CDR3 is CAIRGGSGGGADTQYF. The CDR3 nucleotides are TGTGCCATCAGAGGAGGTAGCGGGGGAGGTGCAGATACGCAGTATTTT.

The chain recombines TRBV5-5 with TRBJ1-5; D is ambiguous. The V and J ends lost 0 bases and 10 bases respectively, with 11 bases between them. CDR1 is SGHKS and CDR2 is YYEKEE in the germline V gene (reference sequence). CDR3 length equals 13 residues. This CDR3 reads CASSLGGLKPQHF. The CDR3 DNA reads as TGTGCCAGCAGCTTGGGCGGGTTGAAACCCCAGCATTTT.

The CDR3 nucleotides read TGCAGTGCTAGAGATCGTAACCGTGGGTGGACCTCCGAGCAGTACTTC. Its protein is CSARDRNRGWTSEQYF. This chain links TRBV20-1 with TRBJ2-7; no definite D call. Looked up from germline, CDR1 is DFQATT and CDR2 is SNEGSKA (reference sequence). Trimming removed 0 bases at V and 6 bases at J, with 21 bases between. This CDR3 is 16 amino acids long.

The chain is built from TRBV12-3 or TRBV12-4 and TRBJ2-4; 9 bases fit TRBD1. Trimming took 6 bases from V and 6 from J; bases not matched to a gene: 6. The CDR3 has 14 residues. CDR3: CASSSGTGTNIQYF. The CDR3 coding sequence is TGTGCCAGCAGCTCCGGGACAGGGACAAACATTCAGTACTTC.

This clonotype was observed a handful of times. This chain connects TRBV5-1 to TRBJ2-2, with 12 positions matching TRBD2. V was pared by 2 bases and J by 5 bases, with 13 bases of the junction left unmatched. There are 19 residues in the CDR3. Germline CDR1 reads SGHRS; CDR2 reads YFSETQ. CDR3 nucleotide sequence: TGCGCCAGCAGCTTCACGGGACACCCCGGGACTAGCGGGACCGGGGAGCTGTTTTTT. Amino acid sequence: CASSFTGHPGTSGTGELFF.

This clonotype has a handful of counts. The chain recombines TRBV12-3 or TRBV12-4 with TRBJ2-2; TRBD2 is a possible D gene (5 bases). The length of the CDR3 is 15 residues. V dropped 2 bases and J dropped 4 bases, with 11 bases sitting between them. The CDR3 loop reads CASSLPGEGTGELFF. The CDR3, as DNA: TGTGCCAGCAGTTTACCCGGCGAGGGCACCGGGGAGCTGTTTTTT.

The V gene is TRBV29-1, the J gene TRBJ1-5, with TRBD1 as a possible D gene (5 bases). The CDR3 sequence is 14 residues long. CDR1 and CDR2 (germline): SQVTM, ANQGSEA. V shed 4 bases and J shed 4 bases, with 14 bases lying between them. The CDR3 DNA sequence: TGCAGCGTTGTCGAAGGGGATATTAATCAGCCCCAGCATTTT. Residues: CSVVEGDINQPQHF.

The rearrangement links TRBV12-3 or TRBV12-4 to TRBJ1-5; D is possibly TRBD1 (5 bases). With 6 bases removed from V and 0 bases from J, the gap between germline ends came to 15 bases. This CDR3 is 16 amino acids long. CDR3 protein: CASSLVGDYSNQPQHF. Written as DNA, the CDR3 is TGTGCCAGCAGCCTGGTGGGGGACTATAGCAATCAGCCCCAGCATTTT.

This clonotype has more than one count but fewer than ten. The gene calls are TRBV9 and TRBJ2-1; 8 bases map to TRBD2. The CDR3 has 17 amino acids. Per germline, CDR1 SGDLS and CDR2 YYNGEE. The junction had 10 bases not matched to a gene; V was cut back by 0 bases and J by 5 bases. The CDR3 loop is CASSVGPGGANDNEQFF. CDR3 bases: TGTGCCAGCAGCGTAGGGCCCGGGGGGGCTAATGACAATGAGCAGTTCTTC.

Here the CDR3 DNA reads TGTGCCAGCAGCTTAGGGGTGGAAAAACTGTTTTTT. It translates to CASSLGVEKLFF. This chain links TRBV7-9 with TRBJ1-4; D not certain. V was clipped by 1 base and J by 8 bases, with 5 bases between them. CDR1 SEHNR and CDR2 FQNEAQ come from the germline V gene (reference sequence). This CDR3 has 12 amino acids.

This clonotype was detected only a few times. The chain links TRBV5-6 to TRBJ2-5; possible D gene TRBD2, 6 bases. CDR1 and CDR2 from the germline V gene are SGHDT and YYEEEE. This CDR3 comprises 14 residues. V gave up 6 bases and J gave up 6 bases, with 18 bases separating them. CDR3: CASTPWGERKTQYF. The CDR3 DNA sequence: TGTGCCAGCACTCCTTGGGGGGAACGGAAGACCCAGTACTTC. Looking up the rest from reference TRBV5-6 and TRBJ2-5 gives the full variable domain: DAGVTQSPTHLIKTRGQQVTLRCSPKSGHDTVSWYQQALGQGPQFIFQYYEEEERQRGNFPDRFSGHQFPNYSSELNVNALLLGDSALYLCASTPWGERKTQYFGPGTRLLVL.

This clonotype was counted only a few times. V is TRBV27 and J is TRBJ2-3; no firm D call. V was trimmed by 6 bases and J by 7 bases, leaving 11 bases between them. The CDR3 spans 12 residues. The germline CDR1 and CDR2 sequences are MNHEY and SMNVEV (reference sequence). The CDR3 here is CASRTSTNTQYF. CDR3 nucleotide sequence: TGTGCCAGCAGGACCTCAACTAATACGCAGTATTTT.